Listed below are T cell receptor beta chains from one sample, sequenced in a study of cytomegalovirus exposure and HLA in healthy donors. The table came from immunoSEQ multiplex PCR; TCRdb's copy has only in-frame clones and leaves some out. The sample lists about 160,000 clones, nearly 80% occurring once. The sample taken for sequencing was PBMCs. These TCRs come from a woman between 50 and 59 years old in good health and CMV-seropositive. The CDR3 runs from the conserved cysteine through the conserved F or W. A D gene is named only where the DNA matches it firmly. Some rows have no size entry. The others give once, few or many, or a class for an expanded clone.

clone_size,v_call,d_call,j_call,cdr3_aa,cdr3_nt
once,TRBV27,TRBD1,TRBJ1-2,CASPAGRRGPPKGYTF,TGTGCCAGCCCCGCCGGGCGCAGGGGGCCCCCGAAGGGCTACACCTTC
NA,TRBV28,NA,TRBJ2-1,CASSSEQFF,TGTGCCAGCTCCTCTGAGCAGTTCTTC
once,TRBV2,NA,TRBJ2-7,CASSEARGEQYF,TGTGCCAGCAGTGAGGCGAGAGGCGAGCAGTACTTC
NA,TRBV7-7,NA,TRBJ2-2,CASSSQGGTGELFF,TGTGCTAGCAGCTCCCAGGGAGGCACCGGGGAGCTGTTTTTT
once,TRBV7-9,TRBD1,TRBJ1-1,CASWQGQGFSMNTEAFF,TGTGCCAGCTGGCAAGGACAGGGATTTTCCATGAACACTGAAGCTTTCTTT
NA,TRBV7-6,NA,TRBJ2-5,CASSLRGGDKTQYF,TGTGCCAGCAGTCTTAGGGGGGGAGATAAGACCCAGTACTTC
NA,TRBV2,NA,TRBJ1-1,CASSEDGQANTEAFF,TGTGCCAGCAGTGAAGACGGCCAGGCGAACACTGAAGCTTTCTTT
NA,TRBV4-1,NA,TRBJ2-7,CASSQQGFGHEQYF,TGCGCCAGCAGCCAACAGGGGTTCGGGCACGAGCAGTACTTC
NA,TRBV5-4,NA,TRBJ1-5,CASSLDLGQPQHF,TGTGCCAGCAGCTTGGATTTGGGCCAGCCCCAGCATTTT
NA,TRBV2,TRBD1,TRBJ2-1,CASSVLLGRGQYNEQFF,TGTGCCAGCAGTGTTTTGCTCGGAAGGGGGCAATACAATGAGCAGTTCTTC
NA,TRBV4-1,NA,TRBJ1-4,CASSSTPIGEKLFF,TGCGCCAGCAGCAGTACCCCAATTGGCGAAAAACTGTTTTTT
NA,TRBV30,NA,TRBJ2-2,CAWSGNAAGELFF,TGTGCCTGGAGTGGGAATGCGGCCGGGGAGCTGTTTTTT
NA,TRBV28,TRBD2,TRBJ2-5,CASSPLAGGWAQYF,TGTGCCAGCAGTCCGCTAGCGGGGGGGTGGGCCCAGTACTTC
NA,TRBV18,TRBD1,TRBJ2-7,CASSPGTGPIYEQYF,TGTGCCAGCTCACCTGGGACAGGGCCAATCTACGAGCAGTACTTC
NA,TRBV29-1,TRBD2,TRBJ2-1,CSVVGGSTYNEQFF,TGCAGCGTTGTCGGGGGGTCTACCTACAATGAGCAGTTCTTC
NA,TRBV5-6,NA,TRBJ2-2,CASSSAGHHTGELFF,TGTGCCAGCAGTTCGGCAGGACATCATACCGGGGAGCTGTTTTTT
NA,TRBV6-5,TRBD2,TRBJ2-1,CASSNLAGGQNEQFF,TGTGCCAGCAGTAACCTAGCGGGGGGTCAGAATGAGCAGTTCTTC
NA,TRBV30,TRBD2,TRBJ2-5,CAWTSGSLAGWGETQYF,TGTGCCTGGACTTCGGGGAGTCTAGCGGGCTGGGGAGAGACCCAGTACTTC
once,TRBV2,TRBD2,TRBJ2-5,CASSEAGGARETQYF,TGTGCCAGCAGTGAAGCCGGGGGGGCGAGGGAGACCCAGTACTTC
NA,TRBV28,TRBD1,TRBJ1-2,CASKSGGGGYTF,TGTGCCAGCAAATCAGGGGGCGGGGGCTACACCTTC
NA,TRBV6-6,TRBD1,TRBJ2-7,CASSLGTGGREQYF,TGTGCCAGCAGTTTAGGGACAGGGGGTAGGGAGCAGTACTTC
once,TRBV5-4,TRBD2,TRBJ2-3,CASSSRTSVSTDTQYF,TGTGCCAGCAGCTCGCGGACTAGCGTTAGCACAGATACGCAGTATTTT
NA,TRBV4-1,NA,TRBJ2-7,CASSQTGFYEQYF,TGCGCCAGCAGCCAAACAGGGTTCTACGAGCAGTACTTC
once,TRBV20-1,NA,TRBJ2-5,CSAITGMTQYF,TGCAGTGCGATCACAGGGATGACCCAGTACTTC
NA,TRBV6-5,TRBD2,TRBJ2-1,CATHRTSGGHNEQFF,TGTGCCACCCACCGGACTAGCGGTGGGCACAATGAGCAGTTCTTC
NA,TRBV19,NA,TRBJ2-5,CASSPIWTEETQYF,TGTGCCAGTAGTCCCATCTGGACAGAAGAGACCCAGTACTTC
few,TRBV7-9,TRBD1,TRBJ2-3,CASSQGQGVTDTQYF,TGTGCCAGCAGTCAGGGACAGGGGGTAACAGATACGCAGTATTTT
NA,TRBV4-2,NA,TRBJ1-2,CASSQDRGQLDYTF,TGTGCCAGCAGCCAAGATAGAGGACAGCTTGACTACACCTTC